Shown below are 8 T cell receptor beta chains from a single sample sequenced in a study of beta chain features in type 1 diabetes (dated by TCRdb to the late 2010s). These receptors' targets are unknown. Receptors were amplified or captured by the immunoSEQ multiplex PCR assay. The entire amount of isolated RNA was reverse transcribed using the High Capacity cDNA Reverse Transcription Kit, so the sequenced TCRB transcripts were expressed ones. As stored in TCRdb, this immuneACCESS dataset retains in-frame rearrangements with V and J assigned. A fraction of the clones does not appear; measured against another copy, unresolved V genes explain less than half of the discrepancy, and the remainder lacks a known reason. The sample profile shows approximately 160,000 clones; around 63% of them were found once. The ten biggest clones cover around 0.096% of the sample. Summary of the overall study and its limitations: In all four CD4+ subsets, TCRB CDR3 length was moderately but significantly shorter in type 1 diabetes patients.

The sample taken for sequencing was naive CD4+ T cells from blood. What this sample's cell subset or site label stands for: true naive CD4+ T cells. The origin of the receptors is a man younger than 40 with type 1 diabetes.

This clone was counted once. The chain links TRBV11-2 to TRBJ2-2; D may be TRBD2 (6 bases). Between the trimmed V and J ends, which lost 11 bases and 1 base, there was a span of 14 bases. Germline CDR1 is SGHAT and CDR2 is FQNNGV. The CDR3 covers 14 residues. CDR3 coding DNA: TGTGCCCTCAGGAGGCGGGGGAACACCGGGGAGCTGTTTTTT. Its protein product is CALRRRGNTGELFF.

The gene calls are TRBV28 and TRBJ2-5; 7 positions agree with TRBD1. Germline V gene data show CDR1 as MDHEN and CDR2 as SYDVKM. The V segment lost 6 bases and the J segment 2 bases; nucleotides outside the gene matches: 9. The CDR3 has 15 amino acids. This CDR3 is CASSTAQGPQETQYF. In DNA, the CDR3 is TGTGCCAGCAGCACAGCACAGGGGCCTCAAGAGACCCAGTACTTC.

The chain is built from TRBV7-2 and TRBJ2-5; D not resolved. Trimming pared 5 bases from V and 5 bases from J, leaving 18 bases between. CDR3 length: 15 amino acids. Germline CDR1 is SGHTA and CDR2 is FQGNSA. CDR3 amino acids: CASSQARTVAETQYF. In DNA, the CDR3 is TGTGCCAGCAGCCAAGCCCGTACGGTAGCTGAGACCCAGTACTTC.

The V gene is TRBV29-1, the J gene TRBJ2-2, with a weak D call TRBD1 (6 bases). CDR1 SQVTM and CDR2 ANQGSEA come from the germline V gene. There are 16 residues in the CDR3. Between the trimmed V and J ends, which lost 6 bases and 0 bases, there was a span of 17 bases. The CDR3: CSVERPTGANTGELFF. CDR3 nucleotides: TGCAGCGTCGAGAGACCGACAGGTGCGAACACCGGGGAGCTGTTTTTT.

The chain combines TRBV2 with TRBJ2-5; perhaps TRBD2 as D (6 bases). V lost 3 bases, J lost 5 bases, and 10 bases lay in between. Germline-derived CDR1 and CDR2 are SNHLY and FYNNEI. This CDR3 is 13 amino acids long. The CDR3: CASSDRRAETQYF. CDR3 DNA: TGTGCCAGCAGTGACCGGAGGGCGGAGACCCAGTACTTC.

Here the CDR3 reads CASSESGREQYF. In DNA form, the CDR3 reads TGCGCCAGCAGTGAGTCGGGGCGCGAGCAGTACTTC. The chain links TRBV10-1 to TRBJ2-7, with D perhaps TRBD1 (5 bases). Looked up from germline, CDR1 is WNHNN and CDR2 is SYGVQD (reference sequence). Trimming shortened V by 0 bases and J by 6 bases, and 6 bases separated the two germline ends. This CDR3 is built from 12 residues.

This rearrangement joins TRBV7-6 to TRBJ2-5; D is uncertain. Matching the DNA end better, TRBJ2-7 makes the J call doubtful. The germline V gene encodes CDR1 SGHVS and CDR2 FNYEAQ. This CDR3 comprises 14 residues. For the CDR3, the DNA is TGTGCCAGCAGCTCGCGCCCGGGTACCTACGAGCAGTACTTC. It codes for CASSSRPGTYEQYF.

There are a few counts of this clone. The CDR3 DNA reads TGTGCCAGCAGTGCTAGGGACATTCTTGGCTCACCCCTCCACTTT. It translates to CASSARDILGSPLHF. The rearrangement uses TRBV28 and TRBJ1-6; possibly TRBD1 for D (6 bases). Trimming stripped 5 bases from V and 10 bases from J, with 18 bases between. In germline, CDR1 is MDHEN, CDR2 SYDVKM. This CDR3 has 15 amino acids. Full variable domain (remainder filled in from reference TRBV28 and TRBJ1-6): DVKVTQSSRYLVKRTGEKVFLECVQDMDHENMFWYRQDPGLGLRLIYFSYDVKMKEKGDIPEGYSVSREKKERFSLILESASTNQTSMYLCASSARDILGSPLHFGNGTRLTVT.